This TCR beta chain was recorded in a study of shared clonotypes between healthy human individuals. Assay: immunoSEQ multiplex PCR; the TCRdb copy retains only in-frame clones and omits some. The profile shows 330,000 or so clones, 74% of them singletons. The sequence was obtained from a man aged 30 to 45 in good health. The sequenced sample was memory CD4+ T cells sorted from blood. Subset indicated: CD45RA-negative fraction.

CDR3 amino acids: CASSLLAGLRTDTQYF. CDR3 in DNA: TGTGCCAGCAGCTTATTGGCGGGCCTACGCACAGATACGCAGTATTTT. V usage is TRBV7-9 and J usage is TRBJ2-3, with D tentatively TRBD2 (5 bases). The germline V gene encodes CDR1 SEHNR and CDR2 FQNEAQ (reference sequence). V shed 2 bases and J shed 1 base, with 13 bases lying between them. The CDR3 length is 16 residues.